Here is one TCR beta chain with its context. This entry belongs to a study of blood T cell repertoires in COVID-19. Across the study: Acute-phase and convalescent COVID-19 samples originated in the United States, Italy and Spain. Sample material is recorded as cDNA or gDNA derived from T cells, B-cell-depleted T cells, or PBMCs.

Recruited during active infection, patients (from Seattle) were subsequently followed longitudinally. Trimming shortened V by 5 bases and J by 6 bases, and 16 bases separated the two germline ends. Germline V gives CDR1 SQVTM, CDR2 ANQGSEA. The CDR3 consists of 13 residues. As originally analysed: Quantification of nucleated cells was approximated via reference gene primer amplification. Produced via immunoSEQ multiplex PCR; TCRdb's table is partial and in-frame only. V, J and clone size reflect that table, while D and trimming were determined from the DNA. The data show roughly 150,000 clones, with approximately 90% seen just once and around 5% held by the top ten.

The chain combines TRBV29-1 with TRBJ1-2; perhaps TRBD1 as D (5 bases). The TCR comes from a young man with COVID-19, enrolled during active disease. The sample comprised peripheral blood. This CDR3 reads CSVHVGQGNGYTF. Written as DNA, the CDR3 is TGCAGCGTTCATGTAGGTCAGGGTAATGGCTACACCTTC.